This T cell receptor beta chain was sequenced during a study of OX40 agonist ivuxolimab in advanced cancers. The overall study: Cohort: around 83% men, mean age about 60, aged roughly 20 to 79.

The V and J ends lost 4 bases and 1 base, in that order; junction bases with no gene match: 5. The germline gives CDR1 KGHSH, CDR2 LQKENI. This CDR3 is 15 amino acids long. TCRdb keeps only in-frame clones here, not all; method: immunoSEQ multiplex PCR. The sample consists of some 100,000 clones, 80% to 90% of them appearing once. V is TRBV18 and J is TRBJ1-1; 8 bases map to TRBD1. Sequenced material: CD4+ or CD8+ T cells sorted from blood, taken in a trial of the OX40 agonist ivuxolimab. This TCR was recovered from an adult with an advanced solid tumor such as melanoma, head and neck, liver or kidney cancer. The CDR3 nucleotides are TGTGCCAGCTCACGAGCCGGGACAGGGAACACTGAAGCTTTCTTT. It is translated as CASSRAGTGNTEAFF. The complete variable domain, with remaining parts taken from reference TRBV18 and TRBJ1-1, reads NAGVMQNPRHLVRRRGQEARLRCSPMKGHSHVYWYRQLPEEGLKFMVYLQKENIIDESGMPKERFSAEFPKEGPSILRIQQVVRGDSAAYFCASSRAGTGNTEAFFGQGTRLTVV.